This TCR beta chain originates from a study of blood T cell repertoires in COVID-19. Generated by immunoSEQ multiplex PCR, the TCRdb table keeps only in-frame clones and is missing some. The repertoire includes roughly 92,000 clones, around 87% of them detected once, and 6% to 9.5% sits in the top ten. This CDR3 has 12 amino acids. The V gene lost 1 base and the J gene lost 4 bases, with 5 bases spanning the gap. Germline V gene data show CDR1 as SEHNR and CDR2 as FQNEAQ (reference sequence). The sequence derives from a human donor with acute or convalescent COVID-19. The donor label of this sample is uncertain. The chain carries TRBV7-9 and TRBJ2-7; D gene ambiguous. Sequencing used peripheral blood. CDR3 in DNA: TGTGCCAGCAGCTTAGTAGTTTACGAGCAGTACTTC. The encoded protein is CASSLVVYEQYF.